The 11 T cell receptor beta chains presented below share a single source sample, sequenced in a study of blood T cell repertoires in COVID-19. The data were produced by immunoSEQ multiplex PCR, yet TCRdb's version contains in-frame clones alone and is incomplete. The table lists under 300,000 clones, approximately 83% of them singletons. The sample taken for sequencing was peripheral blood. These receptor sequences come from a human donor in a cohort sampled during active COVID-19.

The rearrangement joins TRBV7-8 to TRBJ2-3; D is uncertain. V gave up 5 bases and J gave up 3 bases, with 6 bases separating them. CDR3 length: 12 residues. Germline CDR1 and CDR2: SGHVS and FQNEAQ. The CDR3 coding sequence is TGTGCCAGCAGCCCTAGGACAGATACGCAGTATTTT. Its translation: CASSPRTDTQYF. The full variable domain, completed using reference TRBV7-8 and TRBJ2-3, is GAGVSQSPRYKVAKRGQDVALRCDPISGHVSLFWYQQALGQGPEFLTYFQNEAQLDKSGLPSDRFFAERPEGSVSTLKIQRTQQEDSAVYLCASSPRTDTQYFGPGTRLTVL.

This rearrangement joins TRBV6-6 to TRBJ2-7; no reliable D call. Trimming took off 0 bases at V and 0 bases at J, with 9 bases between the two ends. Germline V gene lookup returns CDR1 MNHNY and CDR2 SVGAGI (reference sequence). The CDR3 spans 15 residues. CDR3 sequence reads: CASSYSGSRSYEQYF. In DNA form, the CDR3 reads TGTGCCAGCAGTTACTCGGGCAGCCGCTCCTACGAGCAGTACTTC.

A single count supports this clone. The genes are TRBV5-1 and TRBJ2-3; 9 nucleotides line up with TRBD2. The J segment lost 9 bases and the V segment lost 0 bases, leaving 14 bases of the junction unmatched. The CDR3 consists of 17 residues. Germline loops: CDR1 SGHRS, CDR2 YFSETQ. The CDR3 DNA reads as TGCGCCAGCAGCTTGGGCGGCCTACTAGCGGGTCCGGGGACGCAGTATTTT. Translating gives CASSLGGLLAGPGTQYF.

This rearrangement joins TRBV10-2 to TRBJ1-1; TRBD1 is a possible D gene (5 bases). The CDR3 is 11 amino acids. Germline V CDR1 and CDR2: WSHSY, SAAADI. V was clipped by 9 bases and J by 4 bases, with 9 bases between them. The CDR3 here is CASQGTTEAFF. The CDR3 region has the DNA TGCGCCAGTCAGGGAACCACTGAAGCTTTCTTT.

The chain links TRBV7-2 to TRBJ1-1; D ambiguous. Trimming left V 1 base short and J 3 bases short, with 9 bases between. The CDR3 is 14 amino acids. In germline, CDR1 is SGHTA, CDR2 FQGNSA. CDR3 in DNA: TGTGCCAGCAGCTTAGTCGCCCGGGACACTGAAGCTTTCTTT. Translated, it gives CASSLVARDTEAFF.

With respect to this clone: Other DNA sequences in this sample translate to the same CDR3. The chain joins TRBV5-1 to TRBJ2-2; 9 nucleotides line up with TRBD2. Looked up from germline, CDR1 is SGHRS and CDR2 is YFSETQ. The junction had 3 bases not matched to a gene; V was cut back by 0 bases and J by 6 bases. The CDR3 length is 15 residues. CDR3 in amino acids: CASSLVSGSPGELFF. For the CDR3, the DNA is TGCGCCAGCAGCTTGGTTAGCGGGAGCCCCGGGGAGCTGTTTTTT.

J is TRBJ2-1 and V is TRBV20-1; 9 bases fit TRBD2. Germline V lookup: CDR1 DFQATT, CDR2 SNEGSKA (reference sequence). This CDR3 is built from 15 residues. Unmatched junction bases numbered 9, after V lost 3 bases and J lost 6 bases. This chain's CDR3 is CSASRGTSSGNEQFF. In DNA, the CDR3 is TGCAGTGCTAGTCGCGGGACTAGCTCCGGCAATGAGCAGTTCTTC.

For the CDR3, the DNA is TGTGCCACCAGTGTCTCAAGCAGCAATCAGCCCCAGCATTTT. Translated: CATSVSSSNQPQHF. This rearrangement joins TRBV24-1 to TRBJ1-5, with no clear D. The germline CDR1 and CDR2 sequences are KGHDR and SFDVKD. V lost 5 bases and J lost 1, with 8 bases in between. CDR3 length equals 14 residues.

This clone was recorded once. J is TRBJ2-1 and V is TRBV14; TRBD2 is a possible D gene (5 bases). This CDR3 has 14 amino acids. V shed 4 bases and J shed 0 bases, with 7 bases lying between them. CDR1 is SGHDN and CDR2 is FVKESK in the germline V gene. The chain's CDR3 is CASSPSGSYNEQFF. CDR3 DNA sequence: TGTGCCAGCAGCCCGAGCGGCTCCTACAATGAGCAGTTCTTC.

The table lists this clone with a few counts. The chain recombines TRBV27 with TRBJ1-6, with 8 bases aligning to TRBD1. Trimming removed 8 bases from V and 7 bases from J; junction bases left unmatched: 7. Germline V gene lookup returns CDR1 MNHEY and CDR2 SMNVEV (reference sequence). The CDR3 totals 14 residues. CDR3 residues: CASRSRQGNSPLHF. CDR3 sequence (DNA): TGTGCCAGCCGGAGTCGACAGGGGAATTCACCCCTCCACTTT.

The CDR3 protein is CASSQAGTGGVEQYF. CDR3 in DNA: TGTGCCAGCAGCCAGGCCGGGACAGGGGGGGTAGAGCAGTACTTC. The rearrangement uses TRBV3-1 (or the pseudogene TRBV3-2) and TRBJ2-7, with 11 bases lining up with TRBD1. V was pared by 3 bases and J by 7 bases, with 8 bases of the junction left unmatched. CDR1 is LGHDT and CDR2 is YNNKEL in the germline V gene (reference sequence). The CDR3 is 15 residues long.